This T cell receptor (beta chain) was identified in a study of PD-L1 blockade in urothelial cancer. Indicated time point: pretreatment peripheral blood. Sequencing used immunoSEQ multiplex PCR; TCRdb keeps in-frame clones, though not all of them. This table has under 55,000 clones, 84% appearing once. The CDR3 contains 15 residues. The V end was cut by 4 bases, the J end by 0 bases, with 7 bases between. Germline CDR1 and CDR2: KGHSH and LQKENI. Material: PBMCs, obtained around atezolizumab (anti-PD-L1) treatment. The clonotype originates from an older man with urothelial cancer. The chain is built from TRBV18 and TRBJ2-6, with D maybe TRBD1 (5 bases). The CDR3 protein is CASSLTGSGANVLTF. The CDR3 nucleotides are TGTGCCAGCTCACTAACAGGCTCTGGGGCCAACGTCCTGACTTTC. The full variable domain, in which reference TRBV18 and TRBJ2-6 provide the parts outside the CDR3, is NAGVMQNPRHLVRRRGQEARLRCSPMKGHSHVYWYRQLPEEGLKFMVYLQKENIIDESGMPKERFSAEFPKEGPSILRIQQVVRGDSAAYFCASSLTGSGANVLTFGAGSRLTVL.